This T cell receptor (beta chain) was recorded in a study of blood T cell repertoires in COVID-19 (TCRdb year 2020). For the wider study: Samples covering the acute and convalescent phases of COVID-19 were provided by collaborators in the United States, Italy and Spain. The material from the prospective study consisted of cDNA or gDNA derived from T cells, B-cell-depleted T cells, or PBMCs. Subjects who had been exposed to COVID-19, were actively infected with it, or had recovered from it provided the deeply sampled blood TCRbeta repertoires that made up the dataset. A freely available public database, intended as a resource for researchers studying the immune response to SARS-CoV-2, is where the repertoires were released. Samples were obtained from the ongoing ImmuneRACE study (first 160 participants) and from 1,254 subjects provided by 6 global collaborators. Sample metadata almost always included a de-identified subject ID, COVID-19 status, age in years and sex. Where available, HLA class I and class II types were obtained from metadata supplied by the sample provider rather than from assay-based typing.

Comments on this clone: Its antigen is unknown. No base-level quality is on record; no much larger clone is a single base apart.

TCRbeta CDR3 regions were amplified from genomic DNA using the immunoSEQ Assay, a bias-controlled multiplex PCR. The study's own analysis went as follows. Within the assay, amplification of reference gene primers was used to estimate how many nucleated cells each sample contained. Sequence reads were collapsed and filtered to measure the absolute abundance of every unique TCRbeta CDR3 rearrangement. Productive Simpson clonality was computed per sample as the square root of Simpson's diversity index over productive rearrangements. This immuneACCESS table, as held by TCRdb, lists in-frame sequences with V and J called but not all clones. Of the missing ones, under half trace to an unresolved V gene in checked studies; the others have no known cause. V and J calls and clone size are copied from that table; D and trimming were computed from the DNA. The sample yields a few hundred thousand clones; roughly 80% were counted once. Roughly 3.2% of the sample lies in the top ten.

Ends trimmed: V by 4 bases, J by 7 bases; bases unmatched to a gene: 11. Via the germline V gene, CDR1 is MRHNA and CDR2 SNTAGT. Including the terminal cysteine and phenylalanine, the CDR3 comprises 16 residues. Here the CDR3 DNA is all that survives: 48 bases in frame from base 1. Each collaborating institution followed its own protocols to collect whole blood in K2EDTA tubes. For TCRbeta analysis, collaborator samples were shipped as frozen whole blood, as isolated PBMCs, or as DNA extracted from either sample type. Overall study outcomes, separate from this receptor: How much clinical and demographic metadata was included differed by source and by participant, and the metadata was provided uncurated.

The TCR comes from a woman aged 18-30 years with acute or convalescent COVID-19. The V and J genes are TRBV6-4 and TRBJ2-1, and 9 junction bases match TRBD2. Sequenced sample: peripheral blood. CDR3 loop: CASSVASGEGRNEQFF. The sequenced DNA is TGTGCCAGCAGTGTGGCTAGCGGGGAGGGAAGGAATGAGCAGTTCTTC.